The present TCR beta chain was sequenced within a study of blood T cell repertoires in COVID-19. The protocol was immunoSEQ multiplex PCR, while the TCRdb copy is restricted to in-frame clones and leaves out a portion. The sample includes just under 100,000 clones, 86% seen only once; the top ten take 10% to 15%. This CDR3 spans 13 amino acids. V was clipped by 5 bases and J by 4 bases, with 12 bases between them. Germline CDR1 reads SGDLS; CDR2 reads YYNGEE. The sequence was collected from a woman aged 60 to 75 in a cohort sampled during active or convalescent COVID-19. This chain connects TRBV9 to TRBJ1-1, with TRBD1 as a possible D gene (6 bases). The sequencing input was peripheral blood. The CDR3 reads CASSTTGITEAFF. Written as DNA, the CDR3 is TGTGCCAGCAGTACTACAGGGATCACTGAAGCTTTCTTT.